This TCR beta chain stems from a study of blood T cell repertoires in COVID-19. About the study: COVID-19 samples collected from the United States, Italy and Spain covered acute and convalescent phases. PBMCs, B-cell-depleted T cells, or T cells provided the cDNA or gDNA that made up the material.

Authors' analysis steps: By means of reference gene primer amplification, nucleated cell counts were estimated. Data came from immunoSEQ multiplex PCR; TCRdb stores just in-frame clones and leaves some out. V and J calls plus clone size are reproduced from that table; the DNA served to infer D and trimming. The sample gives tens of thousands of clones, approximately 80% of which show up once; approximately 25% is in the top ten. The V end lost 0 bases, the J end lost 4 bases, and 13 bases lay between the germline ends. The CDR3 covers 15 residues. Germline V CDR1 and CDR2: SGHVS, FQNEAQ. Sequenced sample: peripheral blood. This TCR derives from a man aged 55 to 69 with acute or convalescent COVID-19. The rearrangement joins TRBV7-8 to TRBJ2-7, with D possibly matching TRBD2 (5 bases). Here the CDR3 reads CASSLALRRNYEQYF. DNA for the CDR3: TGTGCCAGCAGCTTAGCGCTCCGGAGGAATTACGAGCAGTACTTC.